This T cell receptor beta chain was profiled in a study of sequential checkpoint blockade in melanoma. About the study: First-line arms were nivolumab then ipilimumab, or the reverse, randomized 1:1. Maintenance nivolumab came after either treatment sequence.

Treatment noted: randomized to nivolumab then ipilimumab (arm A) or the reverse (arm B). From thawed PBMCs, live CD3+CD8+ cells negative for CD19 and CD56 were sorted. Germline values: CDR1 MNHNY, CDR2 SVGAGI (reference sequence). The CDR3 length is 15 residues. With V trimmed by 6 bases and J by 7 bases, 3 bases remained unmatched. Assay: immunoSEQ multiplex PCR; the TCRdb copy retains only in-frame clones and omits some. The sample lists around 41,000 clones, approximately 90% occurring once. The V gene is TRBV6-6, the J gene TRBJ2-1; 16 nucleotides align to TRBD2. The material was CD8+ T cells sorted from blood (inferred from file names), obtained from a patient given nivolumab and ipilimumab in sequence. The receptor was isolated from a human donor with melanoma. The CDR3 DNA sequence: TGTGCCAGCAGCCCGGGACTAGCGGGAGGGAATGAGCAGTTCTTC. It specifies CASSPGLAGGNEQFF.